This record looks at one TCR beta chain sequence and its context. Its target is unknown. This record belongs to a study of cytomegalovirus exposure and HLA in healthy donors. About the study: HLA-typed donors were the source of some 80 million unique TCRs, which an early data release held. General observations from the study: Immune exposure information available was restricted to CMV serostatus. While the bulk of TCR sequences proved rare, some public TCRs turned up in many donors.

It was with 60 Vbeta and 13 Jbeta primers that the PCR ran. This table comes from immunoSEQ multiplex PCR, and its TCRdb copy is limited to in-frame clones, with some not included. The table has 180,000 or so clones, roughly 74% seen once; the top ten hold around 2.6%. The ends were cut back, 0 bases at V and 4 bases at J, with 12 bases in the middle. Germline V CDR1 and CDR2: LGHNA, YNFKEQ. The CDR3 sequence is 15 residues long. The specimen sequenced was PBMCs. This sequence originates from a female donor in good health and CMV-seronegative. This chain links TRBV4-2 with TRBJ2-5; D is possibly TRBD1 (6 bases). The CDR3 region has the DNA TGTGCCAGCAGCCAAGAGTTAGCCAGGGGAGAGACCCAGTACTTC. This codes for CASSQELARGETQYF.